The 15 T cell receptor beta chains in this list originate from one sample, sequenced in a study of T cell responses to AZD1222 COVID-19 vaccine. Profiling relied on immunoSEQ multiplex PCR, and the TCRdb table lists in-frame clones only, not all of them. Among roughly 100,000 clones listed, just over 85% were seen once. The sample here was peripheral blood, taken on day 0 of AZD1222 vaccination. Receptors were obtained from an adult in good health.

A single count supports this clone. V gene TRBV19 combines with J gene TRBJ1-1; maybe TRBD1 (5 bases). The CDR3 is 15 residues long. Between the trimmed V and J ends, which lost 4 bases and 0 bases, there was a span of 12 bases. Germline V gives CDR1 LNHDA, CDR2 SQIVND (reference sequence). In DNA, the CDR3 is TGTGCCAGTAGTAGGCAGGGAAGAGTGAACACTGAAGCTTTCTTT. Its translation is CASSRQGRVNTEAFF.

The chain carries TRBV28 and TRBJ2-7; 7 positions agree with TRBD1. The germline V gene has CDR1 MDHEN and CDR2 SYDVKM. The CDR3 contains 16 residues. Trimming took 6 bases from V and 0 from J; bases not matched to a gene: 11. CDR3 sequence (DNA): TGTGCCAGCAGGGAAGGGACAGCTCCCCACTCCTACGAGCAGTACTTC. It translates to CASREGTAPHSYEQYF. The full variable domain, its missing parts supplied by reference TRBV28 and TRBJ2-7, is DVKVTQSSRYLVKRTGEKVFLECVQDMDHENMFWYRQDPGLGLRLIYFSYDVKMKEKGDIPEGYSVSREKKERFSLILESASTNQTSMYLCASREGTAPHSYEQYFGPGTRLTVT.

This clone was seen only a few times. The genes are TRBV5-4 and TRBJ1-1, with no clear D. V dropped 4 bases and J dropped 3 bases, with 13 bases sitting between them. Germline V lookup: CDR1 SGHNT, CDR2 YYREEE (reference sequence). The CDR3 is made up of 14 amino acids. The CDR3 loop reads CASSETTEYTEAFF. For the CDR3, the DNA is TGTGCCAGCAGCGAGACCACCGAATACACTGAAGCTTTCTTT.

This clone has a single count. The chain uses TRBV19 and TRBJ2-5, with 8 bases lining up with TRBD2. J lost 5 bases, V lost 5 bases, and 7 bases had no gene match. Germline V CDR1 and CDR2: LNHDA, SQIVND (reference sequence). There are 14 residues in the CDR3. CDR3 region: CASSSREGWETQYF. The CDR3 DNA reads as TGTGCCAGTAGTTCCCGGGAGGGATGGGAGACCCAGTACTTC.

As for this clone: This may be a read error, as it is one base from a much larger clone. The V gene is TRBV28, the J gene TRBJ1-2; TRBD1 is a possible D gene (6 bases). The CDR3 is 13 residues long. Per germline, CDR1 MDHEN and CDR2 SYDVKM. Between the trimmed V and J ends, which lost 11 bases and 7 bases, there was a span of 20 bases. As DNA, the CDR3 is TGTGCCTACCAGGGCGGGGGGGCTTCTGGCTACACCTTC. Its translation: CAYQGGGASGYTF.

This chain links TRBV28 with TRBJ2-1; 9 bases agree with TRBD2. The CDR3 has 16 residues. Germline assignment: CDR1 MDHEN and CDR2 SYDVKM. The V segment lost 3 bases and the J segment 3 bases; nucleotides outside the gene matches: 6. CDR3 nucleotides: TGTGCCAGCAGTTTTTGGTCTAGCGGGGACTACAATGAGCAGTTCTTC. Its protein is CASSFWSSGDYNEQFF.

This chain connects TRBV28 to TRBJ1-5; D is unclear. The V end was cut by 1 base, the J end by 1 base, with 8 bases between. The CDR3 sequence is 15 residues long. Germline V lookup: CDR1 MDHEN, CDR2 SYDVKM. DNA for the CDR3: TGTGCCAGCAGTTTATCGGGCAGGAGCAATCAGCCCCAGCATTTT. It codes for CASSLSGRSNQPQHF. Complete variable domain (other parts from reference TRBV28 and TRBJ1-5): DVKVTQSSRYLVKRTGEKVFLECVQDMDHENMFWYRQDPGLGLRLIYFSYDVKMKEKGDIPEGYSVSREKKERFSLILESASTNQTSMYLCASSLSGRSNQPQHFGDGTRLSIL.

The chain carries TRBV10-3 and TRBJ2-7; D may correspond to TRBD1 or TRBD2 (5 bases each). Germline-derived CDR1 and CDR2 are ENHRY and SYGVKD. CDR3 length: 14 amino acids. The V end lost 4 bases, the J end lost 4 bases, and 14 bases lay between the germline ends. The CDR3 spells CAISAGGSRYEQYF. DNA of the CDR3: TGTGCCATCAGTGCTGGGGGTTCCAGGTACGAGCAGTACTTC.

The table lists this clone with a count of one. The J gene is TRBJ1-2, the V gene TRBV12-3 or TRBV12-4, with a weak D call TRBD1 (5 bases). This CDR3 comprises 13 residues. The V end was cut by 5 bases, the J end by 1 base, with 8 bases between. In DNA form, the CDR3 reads TGTGCCAGCAGTCAAGGGGTTAACTATGGCTACACCTTC. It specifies CASSQGVNYGYTF.

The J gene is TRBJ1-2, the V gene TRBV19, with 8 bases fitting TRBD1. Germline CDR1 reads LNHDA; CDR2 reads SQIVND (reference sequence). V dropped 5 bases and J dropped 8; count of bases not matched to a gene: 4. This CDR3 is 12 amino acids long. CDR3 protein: CASSRQGAGYTF. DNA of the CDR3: TGTGCCAGTAGTCGCCAGGGGGCGGGCTACACCTTC.

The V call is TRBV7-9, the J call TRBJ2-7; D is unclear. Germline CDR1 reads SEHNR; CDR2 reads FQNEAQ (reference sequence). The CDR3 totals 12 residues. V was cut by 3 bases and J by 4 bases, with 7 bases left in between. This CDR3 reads CASSFTLYEQYF. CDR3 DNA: TGTGCCAGCAGCTTCACCCTATACGAGCAGTACTTC.

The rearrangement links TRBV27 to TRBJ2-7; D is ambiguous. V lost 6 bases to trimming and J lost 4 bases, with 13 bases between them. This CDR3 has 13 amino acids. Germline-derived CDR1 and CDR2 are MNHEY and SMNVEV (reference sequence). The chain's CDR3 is CASSIKPKYEQYF. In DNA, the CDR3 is TGTGCCAGCAGCATAAAACCTAAATACGAGCAGTACTTC.

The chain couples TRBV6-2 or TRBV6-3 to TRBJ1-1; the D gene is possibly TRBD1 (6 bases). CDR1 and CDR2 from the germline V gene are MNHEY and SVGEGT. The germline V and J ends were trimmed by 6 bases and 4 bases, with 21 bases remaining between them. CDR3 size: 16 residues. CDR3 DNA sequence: TGTGCCAGCAGCAATACTAACAGGGTTCCGAGCACTGAAGCTTTCTTT. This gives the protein CASSNTNRVPSTEAFF.

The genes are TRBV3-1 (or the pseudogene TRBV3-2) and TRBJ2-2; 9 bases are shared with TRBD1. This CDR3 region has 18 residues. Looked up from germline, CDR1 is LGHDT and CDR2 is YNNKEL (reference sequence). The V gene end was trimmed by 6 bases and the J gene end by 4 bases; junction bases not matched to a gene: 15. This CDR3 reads CASSSYPSGTGRTGELFF. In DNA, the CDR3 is TGTGCCAGCAGTTCCTATCCTTCGGGGACAGGGCGCACCGGGGAGCTGTTTTTT.

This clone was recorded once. The CDR3 DNA sequence: TGTGCCAGCAGCCAAGAGAGGGACAGGGGAAACACTGAAGCTTTCTTT. Amino acids: CASSQERDRGNTEAFF. The rearrangement links TRBV14 to TRBJ1-1; 10 bases are a match to TRBD1. Germline values: CDR1 SGHDN, CDR2 FVKESK. CDR3 length equals 16 residues. The J segment lost 2 bases and the V segment lost 0 bases, leaving 3 bases of the junction unmatched.